This is a list of T cell receptor beta chains from one sample in a study of T cell responses to AZD1222 COVID-19 vaccine. Only in-frame clones appear in the TCRdb table, and some are missing; sequencing was by immunoSEQ multiplex PCR. The repertoire holds 200,000 or so clones, under 95% seen once, with roughly 0.99% in the top ten. The material was peripheral blood, obtained on day 0 of MenACWY control vaccination. Every receptor here comes from an adult in good health. Both conserved end residues are part of each CDR3. The order of the fields is D gene, J gene, clone size, V gene, CDR3 DNA, CDR3 protein. A D gene is named only where the DNA matches it firmly. Rows may omit the clone size; those that give it use once, few, many or a size class.

- | TRBJ2-3 | - | TRBV19 | TGTGCCAGTAGTATGGGCGGGGGCACAGATACGCAGTATTTT | CASSMGGGTDTQYF
TRBD1 | TRBJ1-1 | - | TRBV5-1 | TGCGCCAGCAGCTTGGTAGTCTCGACAGGGGCTGAAGCTTTCTTT | CASSLVVSTGAEAFF
- | TRBJ1-2 | - | TRBV15 | TGTGCCACCAGCGGCTATTCGGGCAGGGAGGATGGCTACACCTTC | CATSGYSGREDGYTF
TRBD1 | TRBJ1-5 | - | TRBV30 | TGTGCCTGGACAGGACAGGGAAACAATCAGCCCCAGCATTTT | CAWTGQGNNQPQHF
TRBD1 | TRBJ1-5 | - | TRBV3-1/TRBV3-2 | TGTGCCAGCAGCCATATCGGACAGGGGGCATATCAGCCCCAGCATTTT | CASSHIGQGAYQPQHF
TRBD2 | TRBJ2-5 | - | TRBV7-9 | TGTGCCAGCAGCCAAGGGCGGGGGGGCACAGAGACCCAGTACTTC | CASSQGRGGTETQYF
- | TRBJ1-1 | once | TRBV5-1 | TGCGCCAGCAGCAGTGGGTTCGGCAGCTTGAACACTGAAGCTTTCTTT | CASSSGFGSLNTEAFF
- | TRBJ2-7 | - | TRBV27 | TGTGCCAGCAGCCGCGGGGGGTTAGGACAGGGGATGTACGAGCAGTACTTC | CASSRGGLGQGMYEQYF
- | TRBJ1-1 | - | TRBV6-1 | TGTGCCAGCAGTGATGGTAGATTCGGCGTCAACGCTGAAGCTTTCTTT | CASSDGRFGVNAEAFF
- | TRBJ1-6 | - | TRBV6-5 | TGTGCCAGCAGTTACCGGGAGGCCTATAATTCACCCCTCCACTTT | CASSYREAYNSPLHF
- | TRBJ2-3 | - | TRBV5-6 | TGTGCCAGCAGCTTGTTTGGTTTTAGCACAGATACGCAGTATTTT | CASSLFGFSTDTQYF
- | TRBJ1-6 | once | TRBV6-6 | TGTGCCAGCACAGACTATTCACCCCTCCACTTT | CASTDYSPLHF
TRBD1 | TRBJ2-7 | - | TRBV6-5 | TGTGCCAGCAGTTACTCCGGGACAGGGGTCGGCGAGCAGTACTTC | CASSYSGTGVGEQYF
TRBD2 | TRBJ2-7 | - | TRBV5-6 | TGTGCCAGCAGCTACACTAGCGGGGGCCCTATTGGCGAGCAGTACTTC | CASSYTSGGPIGEQYF
- | TRBJ2-2 | - | TRBV5-5 | TGTGCCAGCAGCCGGACAACCGGGGAGCTGTTTTTT | CASSRTTGELFF
- | TRBJ2-1 | - | TRBV19 | TGTGCCAGTAGGGGTCTGAAGAGCGAGCAGTTCTTC | CASRGLKSEQFF
- | TRBJ2-1 | - | TRBV6-2/TRBV6-3 | TGTGCCAGCAGTTCCCTCGGGACGGGTTCCTACAATGAGCAGTTCTTC | CASSSLGTGSYNEQFF
- | TRBJ1-1 | - | TRBV20-1 | TGCAGTGCCGTGATGAACACTGAAGCTTTCTTT | CSAVMNTEAFF
- | TRBJ1-5 | - | TRBV6-5 | TGTGCCAGCAACCCGACCAGGGGAAATCAGCCCCAGCATTTT | CASNPTRGNQPQHF
- | TRBJ1-1 | once | TRBV7-9 | TGTGCCAGCAGCTTAGGAGGGGATCTCATCATGAACACTGAAGCTTTCTTT | CASSLGGDLIMNTEAFF
TRBD1 | TRBJ1-4 | - | TRBV6-6 | TGTGCCAGCAGTTACGGGACAGGGACGAATGAAAAACTGTTTTTT | CASSYGTGTNEKLFF
TRBD1 | TRBJ1-6 | - | TRBV18 | TGTGCCAGCTCACGGGACAGGGAGAATTCACCCCTCCACTTT | CASSRDRENSPLHF
- | TRBJ2-1 | - | TRBV7-2 | TGTGCCAGCAGCTTAATTAATGAGCAGTTCTTC | CASSLINEQFF
TRBD2 | TRBJ2-1 | - | TRBV9 | TGTGCCAGCAGCGTAAGGGGACTAGCGGGGGCCTCGACCGACAATGAGCAGTTCTTC | CASSVRGLAGASTDNEQFF
- | TRBJ2-7 | - | TRBV5-4 | TGTGCCAGCAGCTTTCCGGGTTCTGGCGAGCAGTACTTC | CASSFPGSGEQYF
- | TRBJ1-3 | - | TRBV6-5 | TGTGCCAGCAAACTAACCGATTCTGGAAACACCATATATTTT | CASKLTDSGNTIYF
- | TRBJ1-2 | - | TRBV6-5 | TGTGCCAGCAGTTACTCGCCGGGACAAAAAGTTTATGGCTACACCTTC | CASSYSPGQKVYGYTF